The T cell receptor beta chain described here comes from a study of cytomegalovirus exposure and HLA in healthy donors. The CDR3 consists of 17 residues. J gave up 6 bases and V 3 bases, and 10 bases lay outside the gene matches. Germline assignment: CDR1 SGHTA and CDR2 FQGTGA. The PCR was carried out with 60 Vbeta primers and 13 Jbeta primers. Assay used: immunoSEQ multiplex PCR; TCRdb lists only in-frame clones, some missing. Of 150,000 or so clones listed, 76% are singletons. The rearrangement uses TRBV7-3 and TRBJ2-2; 10 nucleotides line up with TRBD2. The sample consisted of PBMCs. The receptor comes from a male donor in good health and CMV-seronegative. The CDR3 DNA reads as TGTGCCAGCAGCTTTTTTTTAGGGACTAGCGTATCCGGGGAGCTGTTTTTT. As protein: CASSFFLGTSVSGELFF.